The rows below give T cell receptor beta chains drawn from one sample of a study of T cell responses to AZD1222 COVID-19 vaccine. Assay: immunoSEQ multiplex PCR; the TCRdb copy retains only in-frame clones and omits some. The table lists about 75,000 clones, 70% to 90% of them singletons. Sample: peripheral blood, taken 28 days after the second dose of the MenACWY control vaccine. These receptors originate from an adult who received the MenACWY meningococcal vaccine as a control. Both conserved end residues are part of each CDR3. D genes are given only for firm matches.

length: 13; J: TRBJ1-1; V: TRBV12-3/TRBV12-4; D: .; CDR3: CASSLKRDTEAFF
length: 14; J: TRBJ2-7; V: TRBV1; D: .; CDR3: CTSSQETGIYEQYF
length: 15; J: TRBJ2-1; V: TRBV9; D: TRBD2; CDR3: CASRRASGGATEQFF
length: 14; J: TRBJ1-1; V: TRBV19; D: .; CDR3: CASSIPGLNTEAFF
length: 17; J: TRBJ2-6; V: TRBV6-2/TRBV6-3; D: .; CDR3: CASSFQNPGAGANVLTF
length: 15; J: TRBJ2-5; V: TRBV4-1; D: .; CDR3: CASSQDGGREETQYF
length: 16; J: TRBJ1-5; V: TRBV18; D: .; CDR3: CASSPRAWGENQPQHF
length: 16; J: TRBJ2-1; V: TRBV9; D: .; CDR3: CASTPGGRGGNNEQFF
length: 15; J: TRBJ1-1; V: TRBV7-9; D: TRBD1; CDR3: CASSLATGPSAEAFF
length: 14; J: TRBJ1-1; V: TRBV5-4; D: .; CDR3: CASSILTVNTEAFF
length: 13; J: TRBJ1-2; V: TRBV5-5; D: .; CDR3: CASSRSGSYGYTF
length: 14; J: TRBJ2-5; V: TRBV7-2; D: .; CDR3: CASSLGLDAETQYF
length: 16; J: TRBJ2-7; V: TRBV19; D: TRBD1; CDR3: CASSSGPGQDSYEQYF
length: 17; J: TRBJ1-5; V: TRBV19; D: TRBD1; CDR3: CASSSQPGQGLYRPQHF
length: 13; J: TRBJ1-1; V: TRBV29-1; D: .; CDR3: CSVEKGGVTEAFF
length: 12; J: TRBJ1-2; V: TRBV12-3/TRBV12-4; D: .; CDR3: CASSRQYYGYTF
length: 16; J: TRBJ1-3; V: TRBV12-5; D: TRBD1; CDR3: CASGRGQGAGGDTIYF
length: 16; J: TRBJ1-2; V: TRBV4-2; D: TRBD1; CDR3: CASSQERTGVYYGYTF
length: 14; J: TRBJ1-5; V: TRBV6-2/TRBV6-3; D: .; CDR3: CASSYGTFNQPQHF
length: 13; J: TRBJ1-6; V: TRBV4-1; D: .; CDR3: CASSRDGNSPLHF
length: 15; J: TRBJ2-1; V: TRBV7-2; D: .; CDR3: CASSASAGSYNEQFF
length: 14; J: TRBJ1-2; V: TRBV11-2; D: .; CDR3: CASSSGLINYGYTF
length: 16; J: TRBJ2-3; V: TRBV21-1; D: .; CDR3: CASSTRHGRDTDTQYF